The subject of this entry is one TCR beta chain. Antigen unknown. The sample originates from a study of T cell responses to AZD1222 COVID-19 vaccine. Whole-study findings and limits: Repertoire sampling happened only post peak T cell response. Within unmutated variant regions lay the reported targets of nearly half of spike-specific TCRs.

Sequencing used immunoSEQ multiplex PCR; TCRdb keeps in-frame clones, though not all of them. The sample records about 100,000 clones, just under 90% being singletons. Germline V gene lookup returns CDR1 LGHNA and CDR2 YNFKEQ. This CDR3 spans 16 amino acids. Trimming took 0 bases from V and 4 from J; bases not matched to a gene: 6. V gene TRBV4-2 combines with J gene TRBJ1-2; 9 nucleotides agree with TRBD1. The clonotype originates from an adult in good health. The sequencing used peripheral blood, collected on day 0 of AZD1222 vaccination. CDR3 amino acids: CASSQDIATGGYGYTF. In nucleotides, the CDR3 is TGTGCCAGCAGCCAAGATATCGCGACAGGGGGCTATGGCTACACCTTC.